This TCR beta chain came from a study of T cells expressing NK-cell markers. Study at large: Within the sequenced cohort of eight donors, seven exhibited HCMV seropositivity and one was seronegative. Study-wide results and limits: It remained uncertain whether the expanded NKG2C+ T cell clones were specific for HCMV antigens.

Germline V lookup: CDR1 SNHLY, CDR2 FYNNEI. CDR3 size: 17 residues. Reprocessing the 5' RACE reads, TCRdb reports a single entry for every CDR3 protein and omits DNA. The sample's table shows a few hundred thousand distinct CDR3 sequences. Comments on this clonotype: Its antigen is as yet unknown.

Sequencing input: blood T cells: a sorted CD56 or NKG2C T cell subset, CD4+ or CD8+ T cells, or bulk PBMC T cells (not recorded which). The rearrangement links TRBV2 to TRBJ2-7; there is no DNA to check the TCRdb D call of TRBD1. This clonotype was sampled from a man between 18 and 69 years old in good health. The CDR3 sequence: CATSPPGHLLSSYEQYF. Combining the CDR3 with reference TRBV2 and TRBJ2-7 gives the whole variable domain EPEVTQTPSHQVTQMGQEVILRCVPISNHLYFYWYRQILGQKVEFLVSFYNNEISEKSEIFDDQFSVERPDGSNFTLKIRSTKLEDSAMYFCATSPPGHLLSSYEQYFGPGTRLTVT.